Listed below are T cell receptor beta chains from one sample, sequenced in a study of T cell repertoires in cytomegalovirus infection. Their antigens remain unidentified. TCRdb called the reads again in MiXCR, with one record for every CDR3 protein. The repertoire consists of around 230,000 distinct CDR3 sequences, with about 40% occurring once and the leading ten covering approximately 59%. This specimen consisted of CD8+ T cells from cultured PBMCs, obtained from culture after CMV antigen stimulation. These receptors all come from a human donor in good health (CMV status not recorded). Some clones in this sample may be carry-over from other donors' samples. The CDR3 runs from the conserved cysteine through the conserved F or W. The D gene is left open where the match is weak. Only some rows state a clone size, as once, few, many or a class for expanded clones.

j_call,d_call,clone_size,v_call,cdr3_aa,cdr3_nt
TRBJ2-5,.,.,TRBV5-4,CASSSEGGQETQYF,TGTGCCAGCAGTTCCGAGGGGGGTCAAGAGACCCAGTACTTC
TRBJ1-1,.,few,TRBV7-6,CAYQEMSAEAFF,TGTGCCTACCAAGAAATGTCTGCTGAAGCTTTCTTT
TRBJ2-2,.,few,TRBV7-8,CASSPIGGELFF,TGTGCCAGCAGCCCAATCGGGGGGGAGCTGTTTTTT
TRBJ1-4,.,few,TRBV12-3/TRBV12-4,CASSYAGPPTNEKLFF,TGTGCCAGCAGTTATGCGGGTCCCCCAACTAATGAAAAACTGTTTTTT
TRBJ2-7,.,.,TRBV28,CASSSSTGVNEQYF,TGTGCCAGCAGTTCCTCTACGGGAGTAAACGAGCAGTACTTC
TRBJ2-7,.,few,TRBV7-8,CASSLVAGSYEQYF,TGTGCCAGCAGCTTAGTCGCTGGTTCCTACGAGCAGTACTTC
TRBJ2-7,.,.,TRBV7-2,CASSSSRPIPYEQYF,TGTGCCAGCAGCTCTAGTAGGCCTATCCCCTACGAGCAGTACTTC
TRBJ1-4,.,few,TRBV19,CASSIAAWTDEKLFF,TGTGCCAGTAGTATAGCGGCATGGACAGATGAAAAACTGTTTTTT
TRBJ2-7,.,.,TRBV7-6,CASSSQGRAYYEQYF,TGTGCCAGCAGCTCTCAGGGTAGGGCCTACTACGAGCAGTACTTC
TRBJ1-1,TRBD1,.,TRBV27,CASSLQQGYTEAFF,TGTGCCAGCAGTTTGCAACAGGGGTATACTGAAGCTTTCTTT
TRBJ1-4,TRBD1,few,TRBV7-3,CASSLSQGEKLFF,TGTGCCAGCAGCTTATCACAGGGGGAAAAACTGTTTTTT
TRBJ2-7,.,.,TRBV6-6,CASLFRGEQYF,TGTGCCAGCCTATTCCGGGGCGAGCAGTACTTC
TRBJ2-7,TRBD2,.,TRBV6-5,CASSTTTSALSYEQYF,TGTGCCAGCAGTACCACCACTAGCGCCCTCTCCTACGAGCAGTACTTC
TRBJ2-7,TRBD1,many,TRBV7-8,CASSRQGAYEQYF,TGTGCCAGCAGCCGACAGGGAGCCTACGAGCAGTACTTC
TRBJ1-1,.,few,TRBV12-5,CASGKNTEAFF,TGTGCTAGTGGAAAAAACACTGAAGCTTTCTTT
TRBJ2-2,TRBD2,.,TRBV30,CAWPLFGGRHTGELFF,TGTGCCTGGCCCCTTTTCGGCGGGAGGCATACCGGGGAGCTGTTTTTT
TRBJ2-1,TRBD2,.,TRBV29-1,CSARLAGGYNEQFF,TGCAGCGCACGGCTAGCGGGAGGATACAATGAGCAGTTCTTC
TRBJ1-2,.,.,TRBV7-9,CASSLVQGNGYTF,TGTGCCAGCAGCTTAGTTCAAGGGAATGGCTACACCTTC
TRBJ2-1,.,few,TRBV7-4,CASSLYRSGSHEQFF,TGTGCCAGCAGCTTATATAGATCAGGGAGCCATGAGCAGTTCTTC
TRBJ1-4,TRBD1,.,TRBV6-6,CASSYPDRRDEKLFF,TGTGCCAGCAGTTACCCGGACAGGAGGGATGAAAAACTGTTTTTT
TRBJ2-5,TRBD2,.,TRBV28,CASSLSASGRETQYF,TGTGCCAGCAGTTTATCGGCTAGCGGGAGAGAGACCCAGTACTTC
TRBJ2-5,.,few,TRBV7-6,CASSPTRAQYF,TGTGCCAGCAGCCCCACCCGGGCCCAGTACTTC
TRBJ1-2,.,few,TRBV12-3/TRBV12-4,CASTLSPGWGYTF,TGTGCCAGCACACTAAGCCCCGGGTGGGGCTACACCTTC
TRBJ1-2,.,.,TRBV20-1,CSARTQKSFDGYTF,TGCAGTGCTAGAACCCAGAAAAGTTTCGATGGCTACACCTTC
TRBJ2-7,TRBD1,.,TRBV7-9,CASSPADGTDNQYF,TGTGCCAGCAGCCCCGCGGACGGGACAGATAACCAGTACTTC
TRBJ1-6,.,many,TRBV7-9,CASSLRTGIESSYNSPLHF,TGTGCCAGCAGCTTACGTACAGGGATAGAGAGCTCCTATAATTCACCCCTCCACTTT
TRBJ2-2,TRBD2,few,TRBV27,CASSPSRLAANTGELFF,TGTGCCAGCAGTCCCTCACGTCTAGCGGCGAACACCGGGGAGCTGTTTTTT
TRBJ1-5,.,.,TRBV4-1,CASSQVEGRVGEPQHF,TGCGCCAGCAGCCAAGTTGAAGGCAGGGTCGGAGAGCCCCAGCATTTT
TRBJ2-1,.,few,TRBV7-8,CASSLALPKDNEQFF,TGTGCCAGCAGCTTAGCGCTTCCTAAGGACAATGAGCAGTTCTTC
TRBJ2-4,.,.,TRBV7-9,CASSPFGRQAITLAKNIQYF,TGTGCCAGCAGCCCATTCGGCCGGCAGGCGATAACACTAGCCAAAAACATTCAGTACTTC
TRBJ2-3,.,.,TRBV6-5,CASSYGTPTDTQYF,TGTGCCAGCAGTTACGGGACTCCCACAGATACGCAGTATTTT
TRBJ2-1,TRBD2,few,TRBV7-9,CASSPRLATTDEQFF,TGTGCCAGCAGCCCGCGACTAGCGACAACAGATGAGCAGTTCTTC
TRBJ2-3,TRBD1,once,TRBV10-2,CASRGTGSDGQYF,TGCGCCAGCAGGGGGACAGGGAGCGACGGGCAGTATTTT
TRBJ1-3,.,.,TRBV6-1,CASSDDRQPGNTIYF,TGTGCCAGCAGTGACGACAGGCAGCCTGGAAACACCATATATTTT
TRBJ1-2,.,.,TRBV2,CASSADGDYNYGYTF,TGTGCCAGCAGCGCGGACGGGGACTATAACTATGGCTACACCTTC
TRBJ2-2,TRBD2,few,TRBV27,CASIRTGTSGSDTGELFF,TGTGCCAGCATTCGGACCGGGACTAGCGGGAGCGACACCGGGGAGCTGTTTTTT
TRBJ2-5,.,.,TRBV7-4,CASSPQVLQYF,TGTGCCAGCAGCCCCCAGGTCCTCCAGTACTTC
TRBJ2-5,.,.,TRBV7-9,CASSLGTGLYTDETQYF,TGTGCCAGCAGCTTAGGAACGGGACTGTATACGGATGAGACCCAGTACTTC
TRBJ2-7,.,once,TRBV12-3/TRBV12-4,CASSPRTKGTYEQYF,TGTGCCAGCAGTCCCAGGACGAAGGGGACCTACGAGCAGTACTTC
TRBJ1-2,.,.,TRBV7-9,CASSLSTTNYGYTF,TGTGCCAGCAGCTTATCTACGACTAACTATGGCTACACCTTC
TRBJ2-5,.,.,TRBV6-6,CASSQGSRETQYF,TGTGCCAGCAGTCAAGGGTCGAGGGAGACCCAGTACTTC
TRBJ2-1,.,few,TRBV7-3,CASSPDLLYNEQFF,TGTGCCAGCAGCCCAGATTTGCTCTACAATGAGCAGTTCTTC
TRBJ1-1,.,.,TRBV4-1,CASSQTLTDNTEAFF,TGCGCCAGCAGCCAAACCTTGACAGACAACACTGAAGCTTTCTTT
TRBJ2-1,.,few,TRBV7-9,CASSGVNYNEQFF,TGTGCCAGCAGCGGAGTGAACTACAATGAGCAGTTCTTC
TRBJ2-7,.,few,TRBV7-9,CASSLEADRGYEQYF,TGTGCCAGCAGCTTAGAAGCGGACCGGGGCTACGAGCAGTACTTC
TRBJ2-5,TRBD2,few,TRBV9,CASSPSSGRRETQYF,TGTGCCAGCAGCCCCTCCAGCGGGAGGCGGGAGACCCAGTACTTC
TRBJ2-7,TRBD2,.,TRBV20-1,CSAAGTSGSYEQYF,TGCAGTGCTGCCGGGACTAGCGGGAGTTACGAGCAGTACTTC
TRBJ2-1,.,few,TRBV7-8,CASSPPQAEQFF,TGTGCCAGCAGCCCCCCACAGGCTGAGCAGTTCTTC
TRBJ2-1,.,.,TRBV11-2,CASSPRAAGTNEQFF,TGTGCCAGCAGCCCCCGGGCGGCGGGAACTAATGAGCAGTTCTTC